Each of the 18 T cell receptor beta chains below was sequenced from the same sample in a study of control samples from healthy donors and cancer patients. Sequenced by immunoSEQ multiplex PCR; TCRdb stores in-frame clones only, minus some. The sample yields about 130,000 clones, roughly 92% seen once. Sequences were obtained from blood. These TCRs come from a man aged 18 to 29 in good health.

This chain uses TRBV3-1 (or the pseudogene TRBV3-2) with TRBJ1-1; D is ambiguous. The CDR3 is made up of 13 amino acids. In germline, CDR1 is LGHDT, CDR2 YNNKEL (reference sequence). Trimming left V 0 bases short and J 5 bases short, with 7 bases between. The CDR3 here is CASSQDEGTEAFF. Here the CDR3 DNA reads TGTGCCAGCAGCCAAGATGAAGGGACTGAAGCTTTCTTT.

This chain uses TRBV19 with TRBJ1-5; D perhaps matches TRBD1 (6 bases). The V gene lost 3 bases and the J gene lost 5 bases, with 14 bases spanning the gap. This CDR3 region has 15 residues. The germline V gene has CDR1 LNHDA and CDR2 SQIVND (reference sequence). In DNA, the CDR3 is TGTGCCAGTAGTATCCCCGACAGGTGGGATCAGCCCCAGCATTTT. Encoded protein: CASSIPDRWDQPQHF.

CDR3 amino acids: CASSQVTENQPQHF. In nucleotides, the CDR3 is TGCGCCAGCAGCCAAGTTACAGAGAATCAGCCCCAGCATTTT. This rearrangement joins TRBV4-1 to TRBJ1-5; no definite D call. The CDR3 has 14 amino acids. Germline CDR1 reads MGHRA; CDR2 reads YSYEKL. Deletions cut 1 base from V and 4 bases from J, with 8 bases between.

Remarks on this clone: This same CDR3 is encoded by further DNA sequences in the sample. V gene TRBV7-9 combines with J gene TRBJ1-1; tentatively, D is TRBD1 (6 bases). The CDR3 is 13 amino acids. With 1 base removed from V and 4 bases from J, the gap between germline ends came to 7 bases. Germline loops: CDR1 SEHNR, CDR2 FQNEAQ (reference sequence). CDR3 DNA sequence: TGTGCCAGCAGCTTAGGAGGGGGCACTGAAGCTTTCTTT. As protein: CASSLGGGTEAFF.

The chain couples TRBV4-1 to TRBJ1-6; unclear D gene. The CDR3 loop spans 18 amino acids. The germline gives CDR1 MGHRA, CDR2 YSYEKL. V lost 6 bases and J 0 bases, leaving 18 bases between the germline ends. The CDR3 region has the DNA TGCGCCAGCAGTGATCCCAGCAGGTTGAGCTCCTATAATTCACCCCTCCACTTT. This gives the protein CASSDPSRLSSYNSPLHF.

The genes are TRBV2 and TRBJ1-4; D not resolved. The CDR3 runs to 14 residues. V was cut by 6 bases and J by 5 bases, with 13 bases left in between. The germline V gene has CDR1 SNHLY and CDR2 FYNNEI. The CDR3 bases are TGTGCCAGCAGGGGGTCCTACCTCAATGAAAAACTGTTTTTT. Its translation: CASRGSYLNEKLFF.

The CDR3 coding sequence is TGTGCCAGCAGTTACTCGAGAGAAGGCGTTAATGGCTACACCTTC. Amino acids: CASSYSREGVNGYTF. This chain links TRBV6-5 with TRBJ1-2; the D is unclear. V was shortened by 0 bases and J by 6 bases, with 14 bases between the two germline ends. This CDR3 region has 15 residues. Germline lookup yields CDR1 MNHEY and CDR2 SVGAGI.

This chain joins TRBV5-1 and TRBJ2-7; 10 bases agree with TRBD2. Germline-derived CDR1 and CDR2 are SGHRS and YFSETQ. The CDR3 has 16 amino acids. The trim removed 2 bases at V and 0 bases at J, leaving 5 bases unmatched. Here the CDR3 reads CASSFLAGATSYEQYF. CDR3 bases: TGCGCCAGCAGCTTCCTAGCGGGGGCGACCTCCTACGAGCAGTACTTC.

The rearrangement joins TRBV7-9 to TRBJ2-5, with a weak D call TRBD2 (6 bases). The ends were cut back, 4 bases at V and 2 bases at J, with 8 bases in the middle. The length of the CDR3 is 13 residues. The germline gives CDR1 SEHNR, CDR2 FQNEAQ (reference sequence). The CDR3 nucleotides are TGTGCCAGCAGCTCCCGGGAGCAAGAGACCCAGTACTTC. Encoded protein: CASSSREQETQYF.

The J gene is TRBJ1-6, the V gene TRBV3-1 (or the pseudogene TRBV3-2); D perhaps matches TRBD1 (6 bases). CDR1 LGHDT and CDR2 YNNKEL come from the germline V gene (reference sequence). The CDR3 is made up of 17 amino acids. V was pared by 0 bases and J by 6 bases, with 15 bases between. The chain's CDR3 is CASSQEPSSRGNSPLHF. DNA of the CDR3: TGTGCCAGCAGCCAAGAGCCTTCGTCCAGGGGTAATTCACCCCTCCACTTT.

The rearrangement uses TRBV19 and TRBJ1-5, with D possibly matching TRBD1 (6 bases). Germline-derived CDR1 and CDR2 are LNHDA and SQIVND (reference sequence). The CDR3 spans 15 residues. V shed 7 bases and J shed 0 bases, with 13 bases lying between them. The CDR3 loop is CASTGGRSSNQPQHF. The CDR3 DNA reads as TGTGCCAGTACCGGGGGCAGAAGTAGCAATCAGCCCCAGCATTTT.

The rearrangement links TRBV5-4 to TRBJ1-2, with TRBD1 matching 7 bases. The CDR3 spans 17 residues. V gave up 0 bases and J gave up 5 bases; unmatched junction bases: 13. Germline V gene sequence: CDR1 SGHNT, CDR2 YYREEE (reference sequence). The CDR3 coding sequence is TGTGCCAGCAGCTTGGGGGGACGACAGGGAAGGAAGTATGGCTACACCTTC. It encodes CASSLGGRQGRKYGYTF.

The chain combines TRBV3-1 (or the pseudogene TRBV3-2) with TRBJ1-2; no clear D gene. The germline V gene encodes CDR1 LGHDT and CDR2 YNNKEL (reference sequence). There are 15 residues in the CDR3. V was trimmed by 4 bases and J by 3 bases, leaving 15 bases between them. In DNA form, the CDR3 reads TGTGCCAGCAGCCTCGGACGGTTTAAGGACTATGGCTACACCTTC. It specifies CASSLGRFKDYGYTF.

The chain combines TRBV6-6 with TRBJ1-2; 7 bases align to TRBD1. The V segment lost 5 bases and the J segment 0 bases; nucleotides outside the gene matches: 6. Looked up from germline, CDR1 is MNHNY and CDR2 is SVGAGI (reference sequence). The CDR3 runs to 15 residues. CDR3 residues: CASSGDRVPNYGYTF. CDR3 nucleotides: TGTGCCAGCAGTGGCGACAGGGTACCTAACTATGGCTACACCTTC.

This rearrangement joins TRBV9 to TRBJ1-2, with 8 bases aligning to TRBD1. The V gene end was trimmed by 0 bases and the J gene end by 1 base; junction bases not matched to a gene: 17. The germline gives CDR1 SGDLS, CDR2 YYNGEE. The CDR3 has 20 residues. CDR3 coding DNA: TGTGCCAGCAGCGTAGTAGGCTTTGGACCAGGGGGCGGGAATAACTATGGCTACACCTTC. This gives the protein CASSVVGFGPGGGNNYGYTF. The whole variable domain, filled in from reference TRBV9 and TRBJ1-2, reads DSGVTQTPKHLITATGQRVTLRCSPRSGDLSVYWYQQSLDQGLQFLIQYYNGEERAKGNILERFSAQQFPDLHSELNLSSLELGDSALYFCASSVVGFGPGGGNNYGYTFGSGTRLTVV.

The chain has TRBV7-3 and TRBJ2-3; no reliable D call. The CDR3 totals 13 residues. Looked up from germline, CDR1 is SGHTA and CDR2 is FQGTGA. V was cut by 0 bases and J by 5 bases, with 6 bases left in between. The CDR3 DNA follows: TGTGCCAGCAGCTTAACTCAGAGAGATACGCAGTATTTT. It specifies CASSLTQRDTQYF.

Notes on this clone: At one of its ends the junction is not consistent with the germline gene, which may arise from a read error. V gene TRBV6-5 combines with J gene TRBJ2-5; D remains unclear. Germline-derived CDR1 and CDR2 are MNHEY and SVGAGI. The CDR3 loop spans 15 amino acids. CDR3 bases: TGTGCCAGCAGTTACTCCGAGGACCCTCACATGGCTCAACACTTC. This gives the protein CASSYSEDPHMAQHF.

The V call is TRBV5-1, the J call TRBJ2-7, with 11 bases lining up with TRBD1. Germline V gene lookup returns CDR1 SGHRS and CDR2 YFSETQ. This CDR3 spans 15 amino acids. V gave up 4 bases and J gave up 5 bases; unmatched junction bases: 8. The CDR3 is CASSPRTGGANEQYF. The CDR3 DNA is TGCGCCAGCAGCCCACGGACAGGGGGCGCGAACGAGCAGTACTTC.